This passage covers 21 T cell receptor beta chains from one sample sequenced in a study of naive and memory T cell subsets. The beta constant-region primer was an equimolar mix of two oligonucleotides covering TRBC1 and TRBC2. TCRdb fed the UMI-ligation and nested PCR reads into MiXCR, producing one record per CDR3 protein. The sample consists of 150,000 or so distinct CDR3 sequences, around 15% of them appearing once. The source material was naive CD4+ T cells from blood. The source is a human donor in good health.

This clonotype was seen more than once but under ten times. The genes are TRBV18 and TRBJ1-2, with D uncertain. Per germline, CDR1 KGHSH and CDR2 LQKENI. V was trimmed by 2 bases and J by 4 bases, leaving 14 bases between them. The CDR3 has 15 amino acids. For the CDR3, the DNA is TGTGCCAGCTCACCAGGACCGGACGGATTCTATGGCTACACCTTC. Translated: CASSPGPDGFYGYTF.

This rearrangement joins TRBV3-1 to TRBJ1-5, with 8 bases identical to TRBD1. This CDR3 contains 15 residues. V dropped 3 bases and J dropped 6; count of bases not matched to a gene: 7. The V gene's germline CDR1 is LGHDT and CDR2 YNNKEL (reference sequence). CDR3 protein: CASSQMGTGSQPQHF. The CDR3 nucleotides are TGTGCCAGCAGCCAGATGGGGACAGGCTCTCAGCCCCAGCATTTT.

V is TRBV7-9 and J is TRBJ1-2; perhaps TRBD1 as D (5 bases). Trimming left V 7 bases short and J 5 bases short, with 14 bases between. The CDR3 runs to 13 residues. The germline V gene has CDR1 SEHNR and CDR2 FQNEAQ (reference sequence). The CDR3 DNA reads as TGTGCCAGCAATACGGCGGGGGAATATGGCTACACCTTC. Translated: CASNTAGEYGYTF.

There are a few counts of this clonotype. The chain carries TRBV4-2 and TRBJ2-6, with TRBD1 identical over 9 bases. Looked up from germline, CDR1 is LGHNA and CDR2 is YNFKEQ. The CDR3 is made up of 19 amino acids. Trimming removed 1 base from V and 0 bases from J; junction bases left unmatched: 7. The CDR3 sequence: CASSQGEGQGRSGANVLTF. CDR3 nucleotides: TGTGCCAGCAGCCAAGGAGAGGGACAGGGACGCTCTGGGGCCAACGTCCTGACTTTC.

This clonotype was counted a few times. This sequence joins TRBV19 and TRBJ2-3; D possibly matches TRBD1 or TRBD2 (5 bases each). CDR1 and CDR2 (germline): LNHDA, SQIVND (reference sequence). The CDR3 is 15 amino acids. V shed 3 bases and J shed 5 bases, with 15 bases lying between them. The CDR3 DNA sequence: TGTGCCAGTAGTATCGGAGCGGTGAGGGGAGATACGCAGTATTTT. This sequence encodes CASSIGAVRGDTQYF. Variable domain in full (rest from reference TRBV19 and TRBJ2-3): DGGITQSPKYLFRKEGQNVTLSCEQNLNHDAMYWYRQDPGQGLRLIYYSQIVNDFQKGDIAEGYSVSREKKESFPLTVTSAQKNPTAFYLCASSIGAVRGDTQYFGPGTRLTVL.

J is TRBJ2-2 and V is TRBV6-5; D uncertain. Germline-derived CDR1 and CDR2 are MNHEY and SVGAGI. Between the trimmed V and J ends, which lost 2 bases and 5 bases, there was a span of 15 bases. The CDR3 runs to 16 residues. The CDR3 region has the DNA TGTGCCAGCAGTTACCTAAGCCGGCTAGGGACCGGGGAGCTGTTTTTT. Protein sequence: CASSYLSRLGTGELFF.

The V gene is TRBV15, the J gene TRBJ1-3; unclear D gene. This CDR3 has 14 amino acids. With 0 bases removed from V and 0 bases from J, the gap between germline ends came to 3 bases. Germline V gene lookup returns CDR1 LNHNV and CDR2 YYDKDF (reference sequence). CDR3 sequence reads: CATSRDPSGNTIYF. The CDR3 coding sequence is TGTGCCACCAGCAGAGATCCCTCTGGAAACACCATATATTTT.

The rearrangement joins TRBV5-6 to TRBJ2-7; 10 bases agree with TRBD2. This CDR3 is 13 amino acids long. Germline V CDR1 and CDR2: SGHDT, YYEEEE. With V trimmed by 4 bases and J by 6 bases, 4 bases remained unmatched. This CDR3 is CASSRTSGFEQYF. The CDR3 DNA reads TGTGCCAGCAGCCGGACTAGCGGATTCGAGCAGTACTTC.

This chain connects TRBV7-8 to TRBJ2-3; 14 bases fit TRBD2. The CDR3 extends over 17 amino acids. The V and J ends lost 4 bases and 5 bases, in that order; junction bases with no gene match: 8. Germline loops: CDR1 SGHVS, CDR2 FQNEAQ. This chain's CDR3 is CASSSLGLAGGGDTQYF. The CDR3 DNA is TGTGCCAGCAGCTCCCTCGGACTAGCGGGAGGTGGAGATACGCAGTATTTT.

V gene TRBV28 combines with J gene TRBJ2-4, with no clear D. Trimming cost V 3 bases and J 0 bases, with 9 bases left between them. Germline V gives CDR1 MDHEN, CDR2 SYDVKM. The CDR3 totals 15 residues. The CDR3 coding sequence is TGTGCCAGCAGTTTGGAGTTCGAAGCCAAAAACATTCAGTACTTC. Translated, it gives CASSLEFEAKNIQYF.

The rearrangement joins TRBV5-4 to TRBJ2-1; TRBD2 is a possible D gene (5 bases). V gave up 4 bases and J gave up 6 bases, with 11 bases separating them. The germline V gene has CDR1 SGHNT and CDR2 YYREEE (reference sequence). The CDR3 extends over 13 amino acids. CDR3 nucleotide sequence: TGTGCCAGCAGCCTGTCTAGCAGCAATGAGCAGTTCTTC. Residues: CASSLSSSNEQFF.

This sequence joins TRBV29-1 and TRBJ2-1, with a weak D call TRBD1 (5 bases). Between the trimmed V and J ends, which lost 4 bases and 8 bases, there was a span of 15 bases. Germline CDR1 is SQVTM and CDR2 is ANQGSEA. The CDR3 extends over 13 amino acids. DNA of the CDR3: TGCAGCGTTGGTAGAAGCAGGGTCGATGAGCAGTTCTTC. This encodes CSVGRSRVDEQFF.

The V gene is TRBV7-6, the J gene TRBJ2-7; D possibly uses TRBD1 or TRBD2 (7 bases each). The CDR3 spans 16 residues. Trimming removed 5 bases at V and 3 bases at J, with 20 bases between. The V gene's germline CDR1 is SGHVS and CDR2 FNYEAQ. CDR3 nucleotides: TGTGCCAGCAGCCAGGGGGGGACTACCCTAATCTACGAGCAGTACTTC. Amino acids: CASSQGGTTLIYEQYF.

This clonotype was recorded a few times. The genes are TRBV29-1 and TRBJ1-4, with unresolved D. CDR3 length: 10 amino acids. Germline assignment: CDR1 SQVTM and CDR2 ANQGSEA. V was cut by 7 bases and J by 10 bases, with 10 bases left in between. The CDR3: CSALGGKLFF. In DNA form, the CDR3 reads TGCAGCGCCCTAGGCGGAAAACTGTTTTTT.

This sequence joins TRBV20-1 and TRBJ1-6; TRBD1 might be the D (5 bases). The CDR3 is 15 residues long. Trimming shortened V by 1 base and J by 6 bases, and 13 bases separated the two germline ends. Germline CDR1 and CDR2: DFQATT and SNEGSKA (reference sequence). The CDR3 nucleotides read TGCAGTGCTAGAGTCAGGGCGAACTTTAATTCACCCCTCCACTTT. This encodes CSARVRANFNSPLHF.

There are a few counts of this clonotype. This chain uses TRBV20-1 with TRBJ2-1; 14 bases match TRBD2. The germline CDR1 and CDR2 sequences are DFQATT and SNEGSKA (reference sequence). This CDR3 has 16 amino acids. V lost 8 bases and J lost 8; bases outside the gene matches: 14. This chain's CDR3 is CSSQSGTSGRSHEQFF. The CDR3 DNA reads as TGCAGTTCTCAATCTGGGACTAGCGGGAGAAGCCATGAGCAGTTCTTC.

There are a few counts of this clonotype. The chain combines TRBV18 with TRBJ2-4; D not resolved. CDR1 and CDR2 (germline): KGHSH, LQKENI. V was pared by 3 bases and J by 6 bases, with 15 bases between. The CDR3 contains 15 residues. CDR3 DNA: TGTGCCAGCTCACCTAGCAGTCTGGACGGAAACATTCAGTACTTC. Residues: CASSPSSLDGNIQYF.

This chain joins TRBV2 and TRBJ2-7; the D gene is possibly TRBD1 (8 bases). Germline V gene data show CDR1 as SNHLY and CDR2 as FYNNEI. There are 14 residues in the CDR3. Trimming took off 3 bases at V and 3 bases at J, with 12 bases between the two ends. CDR3: CASSEYRGGYEQYF. CDR3 nucleotides: TGTGCCAGCAGTGAGTACAGGGGGGGCTACGAGCAGTACTTC.

The chain couples TRBV30 to TRBJ1-6; 8 nucleotides line up with TRBD1. The CDR3 extends over 13 amino acids. Germline assignment: CDR1 GTSNPN and CDR2 SVGIG (reference sequence). The junction had 2 bases not matched to a gene; V was cut back by 2 bases and J by 8 bases. The CDR3 bases are TGTGCCTGGAGTACAGGGGGACATTCACCCCTCCACTTT. This sequence encodes CAWSTGGHSPLHF.

This clonotype has just a few counts. The chain couples TRBV7-9 to TRBJ1-6, with 10 bases that match TRBD1. Trimming took 4 bases from V and 8 from J; bases not matched to a gene: 5. This CDR3 contains 15 residues. From germline, CDR1 is SEHNR and CDR2 FQNEAQ (reference sequence). This chain's CDR3 is CASSSGTGVYSPLHF. CDR3 DNA sequence: TGTGCCAGCAGCTCCGGGACAGGGGTGTATTCACCCCTCCACTTT.

V usage is TRBV4-1 and J usage is TRBJ2-5; D is ambiguous. CDR3 length: 12 residues. The V and J ends lost 5 bases and 7 bases respectively, with 11 bases between them. CDR1 MGHRA and CDR2 YSYEKL come from the germline V gene. The CDR3 here is CASSSQEWTQYF. CDR3 nucleotides: TGCGCCAGCAGCTCCCAGGAGTGGACCCAGTACTTC.